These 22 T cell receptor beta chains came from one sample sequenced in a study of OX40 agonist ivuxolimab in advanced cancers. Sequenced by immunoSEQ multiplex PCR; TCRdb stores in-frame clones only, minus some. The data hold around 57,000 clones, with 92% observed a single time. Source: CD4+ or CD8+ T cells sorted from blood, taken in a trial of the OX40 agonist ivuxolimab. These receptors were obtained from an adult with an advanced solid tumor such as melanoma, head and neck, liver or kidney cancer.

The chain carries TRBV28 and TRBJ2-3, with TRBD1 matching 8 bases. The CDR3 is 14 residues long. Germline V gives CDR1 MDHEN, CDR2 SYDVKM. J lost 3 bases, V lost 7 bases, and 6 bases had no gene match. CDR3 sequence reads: CASTRGPRTDTQYF. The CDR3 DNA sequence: TGTGCCAGCACCAGGGGGCCCAGGACAGATACGCAGTATTTT. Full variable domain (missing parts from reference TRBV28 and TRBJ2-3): DVKVTQSSRYLVKRTGEKVFLECVQDMDHENMFWYRQDPGLGLRLIYFSYDVKMKEKGDIPEGYSVSREKKERFSLILESASTNQTSMYLCASTRGPRTDTQYFGPGTRLTVL.

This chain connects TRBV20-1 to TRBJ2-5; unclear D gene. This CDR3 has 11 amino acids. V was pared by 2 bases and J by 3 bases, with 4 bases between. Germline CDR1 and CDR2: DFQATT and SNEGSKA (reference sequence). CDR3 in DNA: TGCAGTGCTAGACCTAAAGAGACCCAGTACTTC. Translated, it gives CSARPKETQYF.

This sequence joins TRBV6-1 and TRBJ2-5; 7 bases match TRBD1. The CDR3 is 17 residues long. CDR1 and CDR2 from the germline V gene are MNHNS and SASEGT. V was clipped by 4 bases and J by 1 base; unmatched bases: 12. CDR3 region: CASSGDPGTEFQETQYF. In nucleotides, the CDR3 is TGTGCCAGCAGTGGAGACCCCGGGACAGAGTTCCAAGAGACCCAGTACTTC.

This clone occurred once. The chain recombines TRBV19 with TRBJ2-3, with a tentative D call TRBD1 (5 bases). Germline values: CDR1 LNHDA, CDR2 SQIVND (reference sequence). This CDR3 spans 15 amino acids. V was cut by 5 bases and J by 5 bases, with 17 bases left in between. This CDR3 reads CASSGAEWLGDTQYF. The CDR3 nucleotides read TGTGCCAGTAGTGGGGCCGAGTGGCTTGGAGATACGCAGTATTTT.

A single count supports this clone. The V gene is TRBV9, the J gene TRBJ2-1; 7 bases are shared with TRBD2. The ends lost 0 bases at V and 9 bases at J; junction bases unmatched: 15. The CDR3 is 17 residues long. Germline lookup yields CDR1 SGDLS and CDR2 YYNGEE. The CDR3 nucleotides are TGTGCCAGCAGCGTAGGAGACAAACAAATAGGGGAGGGTGAGCAGTTCTTC. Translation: CASSVGDKQIGEGEQFF.

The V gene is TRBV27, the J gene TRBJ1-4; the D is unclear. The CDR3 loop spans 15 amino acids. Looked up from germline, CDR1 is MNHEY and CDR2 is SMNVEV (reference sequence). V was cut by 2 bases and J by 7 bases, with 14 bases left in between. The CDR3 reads CASSLRGWLGEKLFF. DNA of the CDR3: TGTGCCAGCAGTTTACGAGGGTGGTTAGGTGAAAAACTGTTTTTT.

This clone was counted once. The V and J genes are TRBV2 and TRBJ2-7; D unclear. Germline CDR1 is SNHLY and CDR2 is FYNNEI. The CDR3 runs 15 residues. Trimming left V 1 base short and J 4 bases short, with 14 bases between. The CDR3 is CASSEEPRLLYEQYF. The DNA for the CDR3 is TGTGCCAGCAGTGAAGAGCCACGGCTACTATACGAGCAGTACTTC.

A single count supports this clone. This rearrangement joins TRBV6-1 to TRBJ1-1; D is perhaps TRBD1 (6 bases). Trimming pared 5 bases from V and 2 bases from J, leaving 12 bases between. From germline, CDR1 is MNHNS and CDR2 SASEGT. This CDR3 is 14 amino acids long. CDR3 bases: TGTGCCAGCAGTATACAGGGTATAAACACTGAAGCTTTCTTT. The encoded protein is CASSIQGINTEAFF.

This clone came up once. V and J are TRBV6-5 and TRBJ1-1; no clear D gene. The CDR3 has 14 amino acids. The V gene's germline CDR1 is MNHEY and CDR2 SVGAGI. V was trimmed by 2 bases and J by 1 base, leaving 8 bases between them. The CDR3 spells CASSYGSENTEAFF. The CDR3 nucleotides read TGTGCCAGCAGTTACGGGTCGGAGAACACTGAAGCTTTCTTT.

Written as DNA, the CDR3 is TGCGCCAGCAGCCAAGAAGGCCTGACCGGCGAGCAGTACTTC. Its protein is CASSQEGLTGEQYF. The rearrangement joins TRBV4-1 to TRBJ2-7; D remains unclear. This CDR3 contains 14 residues. Germline V CDR1 and CDR2: MGHRA, YSYEKL. The V end was cut by 0 bases, the J end by 6 bases, with 12 bases between.

The CDR3 region has the DNA TGTGCCAGCAGGGAACCTTATAGCAATCAGCCCCAGCATTTT. Translated: CASREPYSNQPQHF. The rearrangement links TRBV9 to TRBJ1-5; D unresolved. Germline CDR1 and CDR2: SGDLS and YYNGEE. This CDR3 contains 14 residues. V was clipped by 5 bases and J by 0 bases, with 9 bases between them.

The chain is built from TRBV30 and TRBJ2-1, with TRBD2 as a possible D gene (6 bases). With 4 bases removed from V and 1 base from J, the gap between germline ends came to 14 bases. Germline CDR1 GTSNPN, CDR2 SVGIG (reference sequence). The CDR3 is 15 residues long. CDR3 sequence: CAWNSVGGSYNEQFF. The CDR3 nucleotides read TGTGCCTGGAATTCGGTCGGGGGATCCTACAATGAGCAGTTCTTC.

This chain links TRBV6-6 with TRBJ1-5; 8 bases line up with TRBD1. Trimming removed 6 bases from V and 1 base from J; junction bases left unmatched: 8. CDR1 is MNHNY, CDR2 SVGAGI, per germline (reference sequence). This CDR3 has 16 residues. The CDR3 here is CASSPNRGRSNQPQHF. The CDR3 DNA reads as TGTGCCAGCAGCCCCAACAGGGGGAGAAGCAATCAGCCCCAGCATTTT.

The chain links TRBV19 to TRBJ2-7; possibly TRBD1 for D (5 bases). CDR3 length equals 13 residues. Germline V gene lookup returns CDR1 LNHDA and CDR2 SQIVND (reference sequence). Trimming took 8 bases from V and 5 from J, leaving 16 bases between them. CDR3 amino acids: CASATDLINEQYF. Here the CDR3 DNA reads TGTGCCAGTGCGACAGACCTTATTAACGAGCAGTACTTC.

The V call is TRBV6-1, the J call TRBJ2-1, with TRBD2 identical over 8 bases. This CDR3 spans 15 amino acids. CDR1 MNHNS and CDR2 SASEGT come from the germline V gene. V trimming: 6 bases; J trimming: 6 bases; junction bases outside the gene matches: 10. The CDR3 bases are TGTGCCAGCAGCGACGGGACTAGTATACCCAATGAGCAGTTCTTC. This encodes CASSDGTSIPNEQFF.

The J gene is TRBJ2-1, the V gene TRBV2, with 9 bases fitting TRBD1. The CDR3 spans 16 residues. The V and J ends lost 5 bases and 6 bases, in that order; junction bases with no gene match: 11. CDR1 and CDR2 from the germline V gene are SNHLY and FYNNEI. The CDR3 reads CASSQLQGAYANEQFF. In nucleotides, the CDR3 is TGTGCCAGCAGTCAATTACAGGGGGCGTATGCCAATGAGCAGTTCTTC.

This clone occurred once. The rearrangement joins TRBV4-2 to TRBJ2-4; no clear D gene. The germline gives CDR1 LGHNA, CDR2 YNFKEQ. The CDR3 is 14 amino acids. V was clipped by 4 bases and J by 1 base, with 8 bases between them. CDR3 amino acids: CASSPKEAKNIQYF. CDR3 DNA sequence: TGTGCCAGCAGCCCGAAGGAGGCCAAAAACATTCAGTACTTC.

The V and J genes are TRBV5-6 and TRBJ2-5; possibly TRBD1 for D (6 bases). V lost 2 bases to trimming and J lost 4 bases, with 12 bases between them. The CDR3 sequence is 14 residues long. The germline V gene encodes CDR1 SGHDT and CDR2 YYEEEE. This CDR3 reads CASSFGQGTETQYF. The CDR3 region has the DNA TGTGCCAGCAGCTTCGGGCAGGGGACAGAGACCCAGTACTTC.

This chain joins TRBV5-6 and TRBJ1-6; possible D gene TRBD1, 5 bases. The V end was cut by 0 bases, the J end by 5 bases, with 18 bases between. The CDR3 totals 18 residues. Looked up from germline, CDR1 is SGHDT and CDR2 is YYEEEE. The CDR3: CASSLAWGELPHNSPLHF. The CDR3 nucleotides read TGTGCCAGCAGCTTGGCCTGGGGGGAACTGCCCCATAATTCACCCCTCCACTTT.

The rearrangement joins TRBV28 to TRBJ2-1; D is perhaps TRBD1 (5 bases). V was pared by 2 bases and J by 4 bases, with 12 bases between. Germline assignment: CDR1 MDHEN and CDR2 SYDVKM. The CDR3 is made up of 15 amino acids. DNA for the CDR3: TGTGCCAGCAGTTTAAGGGGCAACCTATACAATGAGCAGTTCTTC. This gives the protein CASSLRGNLYNEQFF.

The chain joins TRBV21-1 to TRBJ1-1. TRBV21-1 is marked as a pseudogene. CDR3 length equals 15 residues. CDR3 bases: TGTGCCAGCAGCATGGGTATTAATCCGAACACTGAAGCTTTCTTT. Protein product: CASSMGINPNTEAFF.

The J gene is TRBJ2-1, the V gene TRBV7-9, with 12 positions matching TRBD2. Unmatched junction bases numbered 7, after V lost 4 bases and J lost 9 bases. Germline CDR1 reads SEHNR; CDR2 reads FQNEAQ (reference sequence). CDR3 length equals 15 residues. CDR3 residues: CASSYRLAGVLEQFF. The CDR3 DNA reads TGTGCCAGCAGCTACCGACTAGCGGGAGTCCTTGAGCAGTTCTTC. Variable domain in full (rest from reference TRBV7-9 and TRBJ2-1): DTGVSQNPRHKITKRGQNVTFRCDPISEHNRLYWYRQTLGQGPEFLTYFQNEAQLEKSRLLSDRFSAERPKGSFSTLEIQRTEQGDSAMYLCASSYRLAGVLEQFFGPGTRLTVL.